This T cell receptor beta chain was retrieved from a study of blood T cell repertoires in COVID-19. Study processing details: Quantification of nucleated cells was approximated via reference gene primer amplification. Libraries were prepared by immunoSEQ multiplex PCR; TCRdb keeps only in-frame clonotypes and omits some of them. The V and J calls and the clone size are those of that table, but D and trimming were determined from the DNA. The table records about 160,000 clones, less than 85% of them present only once. This clone was recorded once. Germline assignment: CDR1 SGHRS and CDR2 YFSETQ. The CDR3 loop spans 14 amino acids. V was shortened by 4 bases and J by 4 bases, with 14 bases between the two germline ends.

This sequence originates from a woman in her 50s who had recovered from COVID-19. The sequenced sample was PBMCs or T cells enriched from blood (not recorded which). This chain uses TRBV5-1 with TRBJ2-5, with D possibly TRBD1 on 6 matching bases. In DNA, the CDR3 is TGCGCCAGCAGCACCGGGACAACCCCAGAGACCCAGTACTTC. Protein: CASSTGTTPETQYF.